These T cell receptor beta chains were read from a single sample in a study of immune cell composition in non-small cell lung cancer. The data were produced by immunoSEQ multiplex PCR, yet TCRdb's version contains in-frame clones alone and is incomplete. The sample lists over a thousand clones, 88% occurring once. Sequencing was done on a sample of lung tumor tissue. The receptors derive from a human donor with non-small cell lung cancer. CDR3s include the opening cysteine and the closing phenylalanine or tryptophan. Each record gives: J gene, V gene, D gene, clone size, CDR3 protein, CDR3 DNA. D genes are given only for firm matches. Rows may omit the clone size; those that give it use once, few, many or a size class.

j_call: TRBJ2-1; v_call: TRBV7-2; d_call: .; clone_size: few; cdr3_aa: CASSLALPGKSSYNEQFF; cdr3_nt: TGTGCCAGCAGCTTAGCCCTCCCCGGGAAGAGCTCCTACAATGAGCAGTTCTTC
j_call: TRBJ1-2; v_call: TRBV30; d_call: .; clone_size: .; cdr3_aa: CAWSSPGLSGGYGYTF; cdr3_nt: TGTGCCTGGAGTTCCCCTGGACTATCCGGGGGCTATGGCTACACCTTC
j_call: TRBJ2-3; v_call: TRBV10-3; d_call: .; clone_size: .; cdr3_aa: CAISDPEGGGDTQYF; cdr3_nt: TGTGCCATCAGTGATCCCGAGGGGGGAGGGGATACGCAGTATTTT
j_call: TRBJ1-5; v_call: TRBV28; d_call: TRBD1; clone_size: few; cdr3_aa: CASSLGSGGGHQPQHF; cdr3_nt: TGTGCCAGCAGTTTAGGGAGTGGAGGGGGCCATCAGCCCCAGCATTTT
j_call: TRBJ1-4; v_call: TRBV19; d_call: TRBD1; clone_size: once; cdr3_aa: CASSIDRTGEKEKLFF; cdr3_nt: TGTGCCAGTAGTATAGATCGGACAGGGGAGAAGGAAAAACTGTTTTTT
j_call: TRBJ2-3; v_call: TRBV7-9; d_call: TRBD2; clone_size: .; cdr3_aa: CASSLGTSEYTDTQYF; cdr3_nt: TGTGCCAGCAGCTTAGGAACTAGCGAGTACACAGATACGCAGTATTTT
j_call: TRBJ1-2; v_call: TRBV19; d_call: TRBD1; clone_size: once; cdr3_aa: CASSPQGDYGYTF; cdr3_nt: TGTGCCAGTAGTCCGCAGGGGGACTATGGCTACACCTTC
j_call: TRBJ1-6; v_call: TRBV9; d_call: .; clone_size: .; cdr3_aa: CASSAREGAGPLHF; cdr3_nt: TGTGCCAGCAGCGCCCGCGAGGGAGCGGGTCCCCTCCACTTT
j_call: TRBJ2-2; v_call: TRBV7-3; d_call: TRBD2; clone_size: .; cdr3_aa: CASSGTSGSTGELFF; cdr3_nt: TGTGCCAGCAGCGGGACTAGCGGTTCTACCGGGGAGCTGTTTTTT
j_call: TRBJ2-7; v_call: TRBV7-3; d_call: .; clone_size: .; cdr3_aa: CASSLTRLHEQYF; cdr3_nt: TGTGCCAGCAGCTTAACCCGGTTGCACGAGCAGTACTTC
j_call: TRBJ2-1; v_call: TRBV20-1; d_call: .; clone_size: .; cdr3_aa: CSARQGNEQFF; cdr3_nt: TGCAGTGCTAGACAGGGTAATGAGCAGTTCTTC
j_call: TRBJ1-5; v_call: TRBV5-4; d_call: .; clone_size: once; cdr3_aa: CASSLGAGRPQHF; cdr3_nt: TGTGCCAGCAGCTTGGGGGCGGGTCGGCCCCAGCATTTT
j_call: TRBJ2-2; v_call: TRBV5-1; d_call: .; clone_size: .; cdr3_aa: CASSLAGQGATGELFF; cdr3_nt: TGCGCCAGCAGCTTGGCCGGGCAGGGTGCCACCGGGGAGCTGTTTTTT
j_call: TRBJ1-1; v_call: TRBV6-9; d_call: .; clone_size: .; cdr3_aa: CASSPWTSTEAFF; cdr3_nt: TGTGCCAGCAGTCCCTGGACAAGCACTGAAGCTTTCTTT
j_call: TRBJ2-1; v_call: TRBV11-1; d_call: .; clone_size: once; cdr3_aa: CASSSQRDFYNEQFF; cdr3_nt: TGTGCCAGCAGCTCACAACGGGACTTTTACAATGAGCAGTTCTTC
j_call: TRBJ1-6; v_call: TRBV19; d_call: .; clone_size: .; cdr3_aa: CASKEQLSSYNSPLHF; cdr3_nt: TGTGCCAGTAAGGAGCAGTTGAGCTCCTATAATTCACCCCTCCACTTT
j_call: TRBJ1-2; v_call: TRBV4-3; d_call: .; clone_size: .; cdr3_aa: CASSPQGALDGYTF; cdr3_nt: TGCGCCAGCAGCCCACAAGGGGCCCTAGATGGCTACACCTTC
j_call: TRBJ1-5; v_call: TRBV6-6; d_call: TRBD1; clone_size: few; cdr3_aa: CASSTRTGHSNQPQHF; cdr3_nt: TGTGCCAGCAGTACAAGGACAGGGCATAGCAATCAGCCCCAGCATTTT
j_call: TRBJ1-1; v_call: TRBV6-6; d_call: .; clone_size: once; cdr3_aa: CASSPLGGYGTEAFF; cdr3_nt: TGTGCCAGCAGCCCCCTTGGGGGCTATGGCACTGAAGCTTTCTTT
j_call: TRBJ2-3; v_call: TRBV5-1; d_call: TRBD2; clone_size: .; cdr3_aa: CASSGGGLAGTDTQYF; cdr3_nt: TGCGCCAGCAGTGGAGGGGGGCTAGCGGGTACAGATACGCAGTATTTT
j_call: TRBJ1-2; v_call: TRBV29-1; d_call: .; clone_size: .; cdr3_aa: CSVEALGGAGGYTF; cdr3_nt: TGCAGCGTTGAAGCCCTCGGGGGGGCGGGCGGCTACACCTTC
j_call: TRBJ2-1; v_call: TRBV4-3; d_call: TRBD2; clone_size: .; cdr3_aa: CASSHRGGNEQFF; cdr3_nt: TGCGCCAGCAGCCACCGGGGGGGTAATGAGCAGTTCTTC
j_call: TRBJ1-3; v_call: TRBV28; d_call: TRBD1; clone_size: .; cdr3_aa: CASSSPGQGFGNTIYF; cdr3_nt: TGTGCCAGCAGTTCTCCGGGACAGGGGTTTGGAAACACCATATATTTT
j_call: TRBJ2-1; v_call: TRBV28; d_call: .; clone_size: .; cdr3_aa: CASSLPRRSSEQFF; cdr3_nt: TGTGCCAGCAGTTTACCCCGGAGATCCAGTGAGCAGTTCTTC
j_call: TRBJ2-1; v_call: TRBV6-5; d_call: TRBD2; clone_size: .; cdr3_aa: CASSYTPSGRSDEQFF; cdr3_nt: TGTGCCAGCAGTTACACTCCTAGCGGGAGAAGCGATGAGCAGTTCTTC
j_call: TRBJ2-7; v_call: TRBV11-3; d_call: TRBD2; clone_size: .; cdr3_aa: CASSTGGGPIYEQYF; cdr3_nt: TGTGCCAGCAGCACCGGGGGGGGACCAATCTACGAGCAGTACTTC
j_call: TRBJ2-4; v_call: TRBV6-6; d_call: .; clone_size: .; cdr3_aa: CASSYGSGKNIQYF; cdr3_nt: TGTGCCAGCAGTTACGGTAGCGGTAAAAACATTCAGTACTTC
j_call: TRBJ2-5; v_call: TRBV13; d_call: .; clone_size: .; cdr3_aa: CASSTGSSQETQYF; cdr3_nt: TGTGCCAGCAGCACAGGTAGTAGCCAAGAGACCCAGTACTTC
j_call: TRBJ2-7; v_call: TRBV6-5; d_call: .; clone_size: .; cdr3_aa: CASSFPGEQYF; cdr3_nt: TGTGCCAGCAGTTTCCCAGGCGAGCAGTACTTC
j_call: TRBJ1-6; v_call: TRBV10-3; d_call: TRBD1; clone_size: .; cdr3_aa: CAIKDRDSSYNSPLHF; cdr3_nt: TGTGCCATCAAGGACAGGGATAGCTCCTATAATTCACCCCTCCACTTT
j_call: TRBJ2-1; v_call: TRBV28; d_call: .; clone_size: once; cdr3_aa: CASSFRGVNEQFF; cdr3_nt: TGTGCCAGCAGTTTCCGCGGGGTTAATGAGCAGTTCTTC
j_call: TRBJ1-2; v_call: TRBV29-1; d_call: .; clone_size: few; cdr3_aa: CSTSLVSYTF; cdr3_nt: TGCAGCACCTCCCTAGTTAGCTACACCTTC
j_call: TRBJ1-2; v_call: TRBV5-5; d_call: .; clone_size: .; cdr3_aa: CASSSTRTASNYGYTF; cdr3_nt: TGTGCCAGCAGCTCCACCCGGACAGCTTCTAACTATGGCTACACCTTC
j_call: TRBJ1-4; v_call: TRBV21-1; d_call: .; clone_size: .; cdr3_aa: CASSNPPATNEKLFF; cdr3_nt: TGTGCCAGCAGCAATCCGCCGGCAACTAATGAAAAACTGTTTTTT
j_call: TRBJ1-2; v_call: TRBV25-1; d_call: TRBD1; clone_size: .; cdr3_aa: CASSQGARGYTF; cdr3_nt: TGTGCCAGTTCACAGGGGGCGCGGGGCTACACCTTC
j_call: TRBJ2-2; v_call: TRBV5-1; d_call: .; clone_size: .; cdr3_aa: CASSLVLTGVGELFF; cdr3_nt: TGCGCCAGCAGCCTGGTCCTGACAGGTGTCGGGGAGCTGTTTTTT
j_call: TRBJ2-5; v_call: TRBV9; d_call: TRBD2; clone_size: .; cdr3_aa: CASSVGLAGGETQYF; cdr3_nt: TGTGCCAGCAGCGTAGGACTAGCGGGAGGAGAGACCCAGTACTTC
j_call: TRBJ1-6; v_call: TRBV7-4; d_call: .; clone_size: .; cdr3_aa: CASSLAQGLGSLHF; cdr3_nt: TGTGCCAGCAGCTTAGCACAGGGCCTGGGGTCCCTCCACTTT
j_call: TRBJ2-1; v_call: TRBV7-2; d_call: .; clone_size: .; cdr3_aa: CASSPQGAGLTTYNEQFF; cdr3_nt: TGTGCCAGCAGCCCCCAGGGGGCGGGACTAACGACCTACAATGAGCAGTTCTTC
j_call: TRBJ2-1; v_call: TRBV7-6; d_call: TRBD2; clone_size: .; cdr3_aa: CASSPWTSVDEQFF; cdr3_nt: TGTGCCAGCAGCCCCTGGACTAGCGTCGATGAGCAGTTCTTC
j_call: TRBJ2-2; v_call: TRBV27; d_call: TRBD1; clone_size: .; cdr3_aa: CASSFMGQGNTGELFF; cdr3_nt: TGTGCCAGCAGTTTTATGGGACAGGGTAACACCGGGGAGCTGTTTTTT
j_call: TRBJ1-1; v_call: TRBV4-2; d_call: TRBD1; clone_size: .; cdr3_aa: CASSPSRDSLEAFF; cdr3_nt: TGTGCCAGCAGCCCGTCCCGGGACAGTCTGGAAGCTTTCTTT
j_call: TRBJ1-1; v_call: TRBV6-1; d_call: .; clone_size: .; cdr3_aa: CASSGGTGREAFF; cdr3_nt: TGTGCCAGCAGTGGGGGAACAGGACGAGAAGCTTTCTTT
j_call: TRBJ2-5; v_call: TRBV15; d_call: .; clone_size: once; cdr3_aa: CATSNPMSDQETQYF; cdr3_nt: TGTGCCACCAGCAATCCAATGAGCGACCAAGAGACCCAGTACTTC
j_call: TRBJ1-5; v_call: TRBV13; d_call: TRBD1; clone_size: .; cdr3_aa: CASSQRGGLGQPQHF; cdr3_nt: TGTGCCAGCAGCCAACGAGGGGGCCTCGGGCAGCCCCAGCATTTT
j_call: TRBJ2-2; v_call: TRBV7-3; d_call: TRBD1; clone_size: .; cdr3_aa: CASSPTKTGGRYTGELFF; cdr3_nt: TGTGCCAGCAGCCCCACTAAGACAGGGGGCAGATACACCGGGGAGCTGTTTTTT
j_call: TRBJ1-1; v_call: TRBV28; d_call: .; clone_size: .; cdr3_aa: CASSFGSKEITEAFF; cdr3_nt: TGTGCCAGCAGTTTCGGTAGTAAGGAGATCACTGAAGCTTTCTTT
j_call: TRBJ2-3; v_call: TRBV9; d_call: TRBD2; clone_size: .; cdr3_aa: CASSVGLAGAGPSTDTQYF; cdr3_nt: TGTGCCAGCAGCGTAGGACTAGCGGGGGCGGGCCCTTCCACAGATACGCAGTATTTT
j_call: TRBJ1-5; v_call: TRBV19; d_call: TRBD1; clone_size: .; cdr3_aa: CASNPGQGALGNQPQHF; cdr3_nt: TGTGCCAGTAACCCGGGACAGGGGGCGCTTGGCAATCAGCCCCAGCATTTT
j_call: TRBJ2-1; v_call: TRBV7-2; d_call: TRBD1; clone_size: .; cdr3_aa: CASSFDRANEQFF; cdr3_nt: TGTGCCAGCAGCTTCGACAGGGCCAATGAGCAGTTCTTC
j_call: TRBJ2-3; v_call: TRBV11-3; d_call: TRBD2; clone_size: few; cdr3_aa: CASSITSGVVTDTQYF; cdr3_nt: TGTGCCAGCAGCATAACTAGCGGGGTAGTCACAGATACGCAGTATTTT
j_call: TRBJ1-5; v_call: TRBV11-2; d_call: .; clone_size: .; cdr3_aa: CASSLGQGRPQHF; cdr3_nt: TGTGCCAGCAGCTTAGGCCAGGGGAGGCCCCAGCATTTT
j_call: TRBJ1-5; v_call: TRBV19; d_call: .; clone_size: .; cdr3_aa: CATRGQILSGNQPQHF; cdr3_nt: TGTGCCACCAGAGGCCAGATATTGAGCGGCAATCAGCCCCAGCATTTT
j_call: TRBJ2-2; v_call: TRBV9; d_call: .; clone_size: .; cdr3_aa: CASSVEAGGLGTGELFF; cdr3_nt: TGTGCCAGCAGCGTAGAGGCGGGCGGGCTGGGCACCGGGGAGCTGTTTTTT